This T cell receptor (beta chain) was retrieved from a study of technical replicates of blood from a few donors. Sequencing was performed with immunoSEQ multiplex PCR; in TCRdb, only in-frame clones are kept and a portion is missing. In the table there are approximately 79,000 clones, 95% to 98% of which are singletons. The CDR3 has 13 residues. Germline V lookup: CDR1 MNHNS, CDR2 SASEGT. J gave up 4 bases and V 8 bases, and 6 bases lay outside the gene matches. The material sequenced was T cells isolated from PBMCs. This chain joins TRBV6-1 and TRBJ2-3; 7 nucleotides align to TRBD2. The clonotype was recovered from a human donor in good health. CDR3 in DNA: TGTGCCAGCGGGAGCGGGACCCCAGATACGCAGTATTTT. It is translated as CASGSGTPDTQYF.